A selection of T cell receptor beta chains follows, all from one sample in a study of blood T cell repertoires in COVID-19. The assay was immunoSEQ multiplex PCR, and TCRdb's table has in-frame clones only and misses some. Of a few hundred thousand clones in the sample, roughly nine tenths were seen once. The sequencing sample was made of peripheral blood. The source of these receptors is a man aged 35 to 55 with acute or convalescent COVID-19. CDR3s include the opening cysteine and the closing phenylalanine or tryptophan. A D gene is named only where the DNA matches it firmly. Clone size is not always given. Where it is, it says once, few, many or a class for expanded clones.

cdr3_nt: TGTGCCAGCAGCTTAGGATCGGGGGGGAGTCAGCCCCAGCATTTT
cdr3_aa: CASSLGSGGSQPQHF
j_call: TRBJ1-5
v_call: TRBV7-6
clone_size: NA
d_call: NA

cdr3_nt: TGTGCCAGCAGTTTATCTCTCAGGGGCTATGGCTACACCTTC
cdr3_aa: CASSLSLRGYGYTF
j_call: TRBJ1-2
v_call: TRBV28
clone_size: NA
d_call: NA

cdr3_nt: TGTGCCTGGAGTGTACAGGGGGCTGATGGCTACACCTTC
cdr3_aa: CAWSVQGADGYTF
j_call: TRBJ1-2
v_call: TRBV30
clone_size: NA
d_call: TRBD1

cdr3_nt: TGTGCCAGCAGTGCCGCAAGGGGTCCGCAGTACTTC
cdr3_aa: CASSAARGPQYF
j_call: TRBJ2-7
v_call: TRBV12-3/TRBV12-4
clone_size: NA
d_call: NA

cdr3_nt: TGCGCCAGCAGCTTCAGTGGACAGGGGGGGGACACTGAAGCTTTCTTT
cdr3_aa: CASSFSGQGGDTEAFF
j_call: TRBJ1-1
v_call: TRBV5-1
clone_size: NA
d_call: TRBD1

cdr3_nt: TGTGCCAGCAGTTTATACTTCCCAATCTTTAATGAAAAACTGTTTTTT
cdr3_aa: CASSLYFPIFNEKLFF
j_call: TRBJ1-4
v_call: TRBV27
clone_size: NA
d_call: NA

cdr3_nt: TGCGCCAGCAGCTTGTGGGGAGCACAGGGGCAAGAGACCCAGTACTTC
cdr3_aa: CASSLWGAQGQETQYF
j_call: TRBJ2-5
v_call: TRBV5-1
clone_size: NA
d_call: TRBD1

cdr3_nt: TGCGCCAGCAGCCCGTCCGGGACTAGCGGGCAAGAGACCCAGTACTTC
cdr3_aa: CASSPSGTSGQETQYF
j_call: TRBJ2-5
v_call: TRBV4-3
clone_size: few
d_call: TRBD2

cdr3_nt: TGCAGTGCCAGTGGGACAGACCACTACGAGCAGTACTTC
cdr3_aa: CSASGTDHYEQYF
j_call: TRBJ2-7
v_call: TRBV20-1
clone_size: NA
d_call: TRBD1

cdr3_nt: TGTGCCAGCAGTTATTCGAGGACTTATCAAGAGACCCAGTACTTC
cdr3_aa: CASSYSRTYQETQYF
j_call: TRBJ2-5
v_call: TRBV28
clone_size: NA
d_call: NA

cdr3_nt: TGTGCCTGGAGCCTGGGGGCGGCCTACGAGCAGTACTTC
cdr3_aa: CAWSLGAAYEQYF
j_call: TRBJ2-7
v_call: TRBV30
clone_size: NA
d_call: NA

cdr3_nt: TGTGCCAGCAGCGGCCATGAGGGCTCCTACAATGAGCAGTTCTTC
cdr3_aa: CASSGHEGSYNEQFF
j_call: TRBJ2-1
v_call: TRBV7-3
clone_size: NA
d_call: NA

cdr3_nt: TGTGCCAGCAGCCCGCAGGGGAACTCTGAAGCTTTCTTT
cdr3_aa: CASSPQGNSEAFF
j_call: TRBJ1-1
v_call: TRBV5-6
clone_size: NA
d_call: NA

cdr3_nt: TGTGCCAGCAGCCCCGAGGGGGACAGGGGTCTGCCCCAGCATTTT
cdr3_aa: CASSPEGDRGLPQHF
j_call: TRBJ1-5
v_call: TRBV9
clone_size: NA
d_call: TRBD1

cdr3_nt: TGTGCCAGCAGCCCCGAGGGGGAAGGTTCTACCCAGTACTTC
cdr3_aa: CASSPEGEGSTQYF
j_call: TRBJ2-5
v_call: TRBV16
clone_size: NA
d_call: NA

cdr3_nt: TGTGCCAGCAGCCCTATAGGACAGCGGGGGGAGCAGTACTTC
cdr3_aa: CASSPIGQRGEQYF
j_call: TRBJ2-7
v_call: TRBV3-1/TRBV3-2
clone_size: NA
d_call: TRBD2

cdr3_nt: TGTGCCAGCAGCGAGGGACTAGCGGAGAACACCGGGGAGCTGTTTTTT
cdr3_aa: CASSEGLAENTGELFF
j_call: TRBJ2-2
v_call: TRBV11-2
clone_size: NA
d_call: TRBD2

cdr3_nt: TGCGCCAGCAGCCACCTCCCGGCGGGCCTCGGTGAAAAACTGTTTTTT
cdr3_aa: CASSHLPAGLGEKLFF
j_call: TRBJ1-4
v_call: TRBV4-1
clone_size: NA
d_call: NA

cdr3_nt: TGTGCCAGCAGTCAAGCACAGGGGGAGCAGTTCTTC
cdr3_aa: CASSQAQGEQFF
j_call: TRBJ2-1
v_call: TRBV6-2/TRBV6-3
clone_size: few
d_call: TRBD1

cdr3_nt: TGTGCCAGCACAATAGGGCGGGGAAGTCGCGAGCAGTACTTC
cdr3_aa: CASTIGRGSREQYF
j_call: TRBJ2-7
v_call: TRBV5-4
clone_size: NA
d_call: NA

cdr3_nt: TGTGCCAGCAGTTACAGGGCAGTGAACACTGAAGCTTTCTTT
cdr3_aa: CASSYRAVNTEAFF
j_call: TRBJ1-1
v_call: TRBV5-8
clone_size: NA
d_call: NA

cdr3_nt: TGTGCCAGCAGTGGACTAGCGGGGTCGGAGTACGAGCAGTACTTC
cdr3_aa: CASSGLAGSEYEQYF
j_call: TRBJ2-7
v_call: TRBV6-4
clone_size: NA
d_call: TRBD2

cdr3_nt: TGTGCCAGCAGTTTATCGCTAGCGGAGGGGGAAGAGACCCAGTACTTC
cdr3_aa: CASSLSLAEGEETQYF
j_call: TRBJ2-5
v_call: TRBV27
clone_size: NA
d_call: NA

cdr3_nt: TGTGCCAGCATTACCAGGGGAGAGCAGTACTTC
cdr3_aa: CASITRGEQYF
j_call: TRBJ2-7
v_call: TRBV27
clone_size: NA
d_call: NA

cdr3_nt: TGTGCCAGCATGGGGGGGGGCACAGATACGCAGTATTTT
cdr3_aa: CASMGGGTDTQYF
j_call: TRBJ2-3
v_call: TRBV7-9
clone_size: NA
d_call: TRBD2

cdr3_nt: TGCGCCAGCAGCTTGGAGCCGAGCTCTGGAAACACCATATATTTT
cdr3_aa: CASSLEPSSGNTIYF
j_call: TRBJ1-3
v_call: TRBV5-1
clone_size: NA
d_call: NA

cdr3_nt: TGCGCCAGCAATGACAGGTCGTCTAATGAGCAGTTCTTC
cdr3_aa: CASNDRSSNEQFF
j_call: TRBJ2-1
v_call: TRBV10-2
clone_size: few
d_call: NA

cdr3_nt: TGTGCCAGCAGACGAGACAGGGAGAACACTGAAGCTTTCTTT
cdr3_aa: CASRRDRENTEAFF
j_call: TRBJ1-1
v_call: TRBV3-1/TRBV3-2
clone_size: once
d_call: TRBD1

cdr3_nt: TGTGCCAGCAGTATCCACACAGGGGCAACTAATGAAAAACTGTTTTTT
cdr3_aa: CASSIHTGATNEKLFF
j_call: TRBJ1-4
v_call: TRBV28
clone_size: NA
d_call: TRBD1

cdr3_nt: TGTGCTAGTGGTTTGGCGGGAGGGAGGGAGGAGACCCAGTACTTC
cdr3_aa: CASGLAGGREETQYF
j_call: TRBJ2-5
v_call: TRBV12-5
clone_size: NA
d_call: TRBD2

cdr3_nt: TGTGCCAGCAGTGGACCCGGGACAGGGGGGTTTACTGAAGCTTTCTTT
cdr3_aa: CASSGPGTGGFTEAFF
j_call: TRBJ1-1
v_call: TRBV6-2/TRBV6-3
clone_size: NA
d_call: TRBD1

cdr3_nt: TGTGCCAGCAGCGTAGGCAGGGGAGAAGGAAACACCATATATTTT
cdr3_aa: CASSVGRGEGNTIYF
j_call: TRBJ1-3
v_call: TRBV9
clone_size: NA
d_call: NA

cdr3_nt: TGTGCCAGCTCACCACGGACAGGGGGGGCCAAAAACATTCAGTACTTC
cdr3_aa: CASSPRTGGAKNIQYF
j_call: TRBJ2-4
v_call: TRBV18
clone_size: NA
d_call: TRBD1

cdr3_nt: TGTGCTAGCAGCCAGGATTTGAACACTGAAGCTTTCTTT
cdr3_aa: CASSQDLNTEAFF
j_call: TRBJ1-1
v_call: TRBV7-7
clone_size: NA
d_call: NA

cdr3_nt: TGCGCCCCACACCTCCGGGACAGGGACTACGAGCAGTACTTC
cdr3_aa: CAPHLRDRDYEQYF
j_call: TRBJ2-7
v_call: TRBV10-2
clone_size: NA
d_call: TRBD1

cdr3_nt: TGTGCCGGGCTGAAGCGGGGTAGTACAGATACGCAGTATTTT
cdr3_aa: CAGLKRGSTDTQYF
j_call: TRBJ2-3
v_call: TRBV28
clone_size: NA
d_call: TRBD2

cdr3_nt: TGTGCCAGCAGGGCCCTCTATGGCTACACCTTC
cdr3_aa: CASRALYGYTF
j_call: TRBJ1-2
v_call: TRBV3-1/TRBV3-2
clone_size: NA
d_call: NA

cdr3_nt: TGTGCCAGCAGCTTCTCTGGACAGGGGGCTTTATACGAGCAGTACTTC
cdr3_aa: CASSFSGQGALYEQYF
j_call: TRBJ2-7
v_call: TRBV7-9
clone_size: NA
d_call: TRBD1

cdr3_nt: TGTGCCAGCAGTGACTCATGGAGCGCGAGGCACACCGGGGAGCTGTTTTTT
cdr3_aa: CASSDSWSARHTGELFF
j_call: TRBJ2-2
v_call: TRBV6-4
clone_size: NA
d_call: NA

cdr3_nt: TGTGCCAGCAGCTTAGGGGGGACAGGTCTAAGGGAGCAGTACTTC
cdr3_aa: CASSLGGTGLREQYF
j_call: TRBJ2-7
v_call: TRBV11-2
clone_size: NA
d_call: TRBD1

cdr3_nt: TGTGCCAGCAGTTCCCCAGCGGGGGCTTACAATGAGCAGTTCTTC
cdr3_aa: CASSSPAGAYNEQFF
j_call: TRBJ2-1
v_call: TRBV27
clone_size: once
d_call: TRBD2

cdr3_nt: TGTGCCAGCAGCTTAGTGGATATGTACAGGATGGGTCAGCCCCAGCATTTT
cdr3_aa: CASSLVDMYRMGQPQHF
j_call: TRBJ1-5
v_call: TRBV7-8
clone_size: NA
d_call: NA

cdr3_nt: TGTGCCACCAGCGCGCGGGACAGGGAGTACACCGGGGAGCTGTTTTTT
cdr3_aa: CATSARDREYTGELFF
j_call: TRBJ2-2
v_call: TRBV15
clone_size: NA
d_call: TRBD1